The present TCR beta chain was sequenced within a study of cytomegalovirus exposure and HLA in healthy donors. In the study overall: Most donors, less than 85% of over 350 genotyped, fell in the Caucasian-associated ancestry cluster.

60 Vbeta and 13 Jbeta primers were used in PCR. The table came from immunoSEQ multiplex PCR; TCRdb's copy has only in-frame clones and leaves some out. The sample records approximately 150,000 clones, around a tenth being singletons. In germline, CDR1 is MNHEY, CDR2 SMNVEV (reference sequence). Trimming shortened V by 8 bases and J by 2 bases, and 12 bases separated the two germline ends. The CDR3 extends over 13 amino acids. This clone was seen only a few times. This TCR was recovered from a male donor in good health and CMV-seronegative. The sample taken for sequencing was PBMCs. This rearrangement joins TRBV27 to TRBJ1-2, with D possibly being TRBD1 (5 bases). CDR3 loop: CASGPQENYGYTF. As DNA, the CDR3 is TGTGCCAGCGGGCCACAGGAGAACTATGGCTACACCTTC.